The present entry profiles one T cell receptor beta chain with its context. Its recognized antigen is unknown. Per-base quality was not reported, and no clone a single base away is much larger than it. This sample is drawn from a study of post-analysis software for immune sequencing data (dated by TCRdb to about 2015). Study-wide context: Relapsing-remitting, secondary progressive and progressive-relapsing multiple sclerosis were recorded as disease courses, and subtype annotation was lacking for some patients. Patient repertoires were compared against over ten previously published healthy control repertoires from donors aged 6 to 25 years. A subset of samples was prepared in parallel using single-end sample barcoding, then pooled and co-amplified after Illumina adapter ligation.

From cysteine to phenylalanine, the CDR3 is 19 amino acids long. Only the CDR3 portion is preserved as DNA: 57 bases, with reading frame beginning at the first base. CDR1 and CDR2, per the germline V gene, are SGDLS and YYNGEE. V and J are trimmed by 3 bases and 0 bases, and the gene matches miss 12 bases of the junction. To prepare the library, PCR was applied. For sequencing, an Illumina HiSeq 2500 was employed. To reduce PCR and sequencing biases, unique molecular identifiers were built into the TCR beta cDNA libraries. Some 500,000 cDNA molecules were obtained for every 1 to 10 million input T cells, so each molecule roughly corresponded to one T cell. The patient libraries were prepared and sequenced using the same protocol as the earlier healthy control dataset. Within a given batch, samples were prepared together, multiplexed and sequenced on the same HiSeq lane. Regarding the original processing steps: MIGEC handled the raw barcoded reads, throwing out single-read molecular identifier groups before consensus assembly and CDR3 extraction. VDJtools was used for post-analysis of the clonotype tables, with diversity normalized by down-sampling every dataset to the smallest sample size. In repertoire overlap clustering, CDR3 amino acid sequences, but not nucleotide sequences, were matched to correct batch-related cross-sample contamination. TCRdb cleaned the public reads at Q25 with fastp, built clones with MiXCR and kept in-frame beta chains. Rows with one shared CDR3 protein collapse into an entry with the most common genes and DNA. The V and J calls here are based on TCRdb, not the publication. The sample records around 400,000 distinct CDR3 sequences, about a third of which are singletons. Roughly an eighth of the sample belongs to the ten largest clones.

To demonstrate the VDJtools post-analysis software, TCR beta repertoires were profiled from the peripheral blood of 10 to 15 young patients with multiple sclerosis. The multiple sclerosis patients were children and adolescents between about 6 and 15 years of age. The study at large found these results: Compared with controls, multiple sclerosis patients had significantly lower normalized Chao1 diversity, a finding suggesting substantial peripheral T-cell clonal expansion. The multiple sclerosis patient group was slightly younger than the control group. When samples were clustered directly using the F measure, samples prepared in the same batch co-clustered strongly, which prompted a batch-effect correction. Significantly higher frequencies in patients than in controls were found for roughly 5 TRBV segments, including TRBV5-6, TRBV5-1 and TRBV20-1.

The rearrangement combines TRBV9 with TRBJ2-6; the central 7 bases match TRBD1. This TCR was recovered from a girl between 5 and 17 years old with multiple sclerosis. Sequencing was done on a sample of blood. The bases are TGTGCCAGCAGCGGACACCGGGACAGCTATCGCTCTGGGGCCAACGTCCTGACTTTC. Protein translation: CASSGHRDSYRSGANVLTF.